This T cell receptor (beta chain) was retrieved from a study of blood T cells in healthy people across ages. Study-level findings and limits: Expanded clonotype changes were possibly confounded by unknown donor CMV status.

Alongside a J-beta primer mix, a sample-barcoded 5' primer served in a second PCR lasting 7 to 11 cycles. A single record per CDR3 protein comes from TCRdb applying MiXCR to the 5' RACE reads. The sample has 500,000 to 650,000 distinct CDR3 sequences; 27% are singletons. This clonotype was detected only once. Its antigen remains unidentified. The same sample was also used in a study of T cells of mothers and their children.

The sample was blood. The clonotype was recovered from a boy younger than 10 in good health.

The CDR3 DNA follows: TGCAGCGTCAGTGGGGATAATGAAAAACTGTTTTTT. Its protein is CSVSGDNEKLFF. V and J are TRBV29-1 and TRBJ1-4; the D is unclear. Trimming pared 6 bases from V and 4 bases from J, leaving 9 bases between. The CDR3 consists of 12 residues. Germline V gene lookup returns CDR1 SQVTM and CDR2 ANQGSEA.